The sample holds one count of the clone carrying this T cell receptor beta chain. What it binds is not known. Assay: immunoSEQ multiplex PCR; the TCRdb copy retains only in-frame clones and omits some. The data contain fewer than 45,000 clones, 87% of them seen just once; the ten biggest clones take up roughly 40%. These data originate in a study of OX40 agonist ivuxolimab in advanced cancers. Across the study: The study gave patients intravenous ivuxolimab at 0.01 to 10 mg/kg every 2 weeks. General study results and limits: With doses of 0.1 to 3.0 mg/kg, CD4+ and CD8+ blood T cells had undergone clonal expansion by week 6. Some patients without response likewise showed low normalized clonal expansion.

Germline V gives CDR1 SGHTA, CDR2 FQGNSA. Trimming cost V 6 bases and J 6 bases, with 14 bases left between them. This CDR3 has 13 amino acids. The specimen comprised CD4+ or CD8+ T cells sorted from blood, sampled in a trial of the OX40 agonist ivuxolimab. J is TRBJ1-1 and V is TRBV7-2, with D tentatively TRBD1 (5 bases). The source of this sequence is an adult with an advanced solid tumor such as melanoma, head and neck, liver or kidney cancer. As DNA, the CDR3 is TGTGCCAGCAGAAGGGACTCGGACGCTGAAGCTTTCTTT. Its protein product is CASRRDSDAEAFF.